This T cell receptor (beta chain) was captured in a study of T cells in narcolepsy. V was cut by 3 bases and J by 6 bases, with 9 bases left in between. This CDR3 comprises 14 residues. In germline, CDR1 is SGHTA, CDR2 FQGNSA. A remark on this clone: The antigen remains undetermined.

Repertoires were generated with immunoSEQ multiplex PCR, while TCRdb's copy carries only in-frame clones and drops some. Altogether 25,000 to 30,000 clones are present, about 85% being singletons, with the ten largest covering over 0.9%. Findings and caveats of the study: Comparing one patient's CSF and blood CD4+ clonotypes highlighted HCRT- and TRIB2-specific autoreactive clonotypes. Healthy controls reportedly lacked the autoreactive clonotypes serially found in patients' blood. Some memory CD4+ repertoires had no autoreactive clone sequences.

The chain joins TRBV7-2 to TRBJ1-6; D unclear. Sequenced sample: CD45RA- memory CD4+ T cells from PBMCs. This sequence was found in a human donor with narcolepsy. The CDR3 DNA reads as TGTGCCAGCAGCTTGGGATGGATTAATTCACCCCTCCACTTT. Residues: CASSLGWINSPLHF. Full variable domain (missing parts from reference TRBV7-2 and TRBJ1-6): GAGVSQSPSNKVTEKGKDVELRCDPISGHTALYWYRQSLGQGLEFLIYFQGNSAPDKSGLPSDRFSAERTGGSVSTLTIQRTQQEDSAVYLCASSLGWINSPLHFGNGTRLTVT.